The rows below give T cell receptor beta chains drawn from one sample of a study of resident and recirculating memory T cells in vitiligo. The table came from immunoSEQ multiplex PCR; TCRdb's copy has only in-frame clones and leaves some out. The sample records around 40,000 clones, roughly 91% being singletons. Sequenced material: blood. These receptors all come from a male donor with vitiligo. Both conserved end residues are part of each CDR3. Expanded clones get a size class; other rows say once, few or many, or leave the size out.

>TRBJ1-1|TRBV11-1|-
CASSSMDQGAFF
>TRBJ2-2|TRBV7-2|-
CASSRRTGAGELFF
>TRBJ2-5|TRBV27|once
CASRRGQGGETQYF
>TRBJ1-5|TRBV5-1|-
CASSLGDSSNQPQHF
>TRBJ2-3|TRBV27|-
CASRGVDTDTQYF
>TRBJ2-7|TRBV11-2|-
CASSLAQGSVYEQYF
>TRBJ2-6|TRBV6-5|once
CASSPAGANVLTF
>TRBJ1-6|TRBV7-2|-
CASSLRPVGYNSPLHF
>TRBJ2-3|TRBV6-1|few
CASSDRRAARGTDTQYF
>TRBJ1-1|TRBV2|-
CASSTGANTEAFF
>TRBJ2-1|TRBV7-3|-
CASSLAQGAYNEQFF
>TRBJ1-6|TRBV27|-
CASSNLGAYNSPLHF
>TRBJ2-3|TRBV5-1|-
CATSRDSSTDTQYF
>TRBJ2-7|TRBV2|-
CASRAGGYEQYF
>TRBJ1-5|TRBV5-5|-
CASSLKMGSDQPQHF
>TRBJ2-3|TRBV9|-
CASSVAVGGPTDTQYF
>TRBJ1-1|TRBV4-3|-
CASSQGRGWDTEAFF
>TRBJ2-7|TRBV5-6|-
CASSFAGSLEQYF
>TRBJ2-1|TRBV18|once
CASSPRPLAGGLNEQFF
>TRBJ2-5|TRBV7-8|-
CVLGGTGTQYF
>-|TRBV27|-
CASSLEADEQYF
>TRBJ2-5|TRBV2|-
CASSEPSLAGGGTQYF
>TRBJ1-4|TRBV19|-
CASRRGGGASNEKLFF
>TRBJ1-2|TRBV2|once
CASSTEFNYGYTF
>TRBJ2-6|TRBV5-1|-
CASRGTATGANVLTF
>TRBJ2-3|TRBV6-4|few
CASSPGGGGTDTQYF
>TRBJ1-2|TRBV2|-
CASSGIQGRGKEYGYTF
>TRBJ2-2|TRBV13|-
CASSLEVSVRVGTGELFF
>TRBJ2-3|TRBV29-1|-
CSVLPGQGHTDTQYF
>TRBJ1-2|TRBV7-9|once
CASSLGQLYGYTF
>TRBJ1-1|TRBV12-5|-
CASGPSFWGQNTEAFF
>TRBJ1-3|TRBV5-1|-
CASSLDRQGALRPSENTIYF
>TRBJ1-3|TRBV29-1|-
CSVGTGGNTIYF
>TRBJ2-1|TRBV4-1|-
CASSQESYSYNEQFF
>TRBJ2-7|TRBV6-1|-
CASSVTGSASYEQYF